One sample yielded the 24 T cell receptor beta chains listed below, sequenced in a study of T-cell reconstitution after alpha-beta-depleted transplantation in children. A library of TCRbeta sequences, prepared with unique molecular identifiers, was generated. Using its own MiXCR run on the PCR reads, TCRdb lists one record per CDR3 protein. The table records about 900,000 distinct CDR3 sequences, about 31% of them present only once. The sample in question was PBMCs, mostly from graft donor cells, obtained 360 days after TCRalphabeta/CD19-depleted stem cell transplant. These receptors all stem from a boy in the first two years of life who had a stem cell transplant for SCID, so the T cells may come from the graft donor.

In regard to this clonotype: The DNA is omitted, as the CDR3 cannot be located on it reliably, and the CDR3 follows TCRdb's listing. V usage is TRBV28 and J usage is TRBJ2-7; TRBD1 is the table's D call and was not checked against the DNA. Germline CDR1 is MDHEN and CDR2 is SYDVKM. From its first to its last residue, the CDR3 has 14 amino acids. The CDR3 sequence is CASSFGAGHYEQYF.

This clonotype was observed a few times. V gene TRBV10-3 combines with J gene TRBJ2-7; D gene uncertain. Germline V CDR1 and CDR2: ENHRY, SYGVKD. The CDR3 has 12 amino acids. V lost 4 bases to trimming and J lost 3 bases, with 7 bases between them. This CDR3 is CAISADSYEQYF. In nucleotides, the CDR3 is TGTGCCATCAGTGCGGATAGCTACGAGCAGTACTTC.

This chain uses TRBV6-5 with TRBJ2-1; 15 bases agree with TRBD2. The V gene's germline CDR1 is MNHEY and CDR2 SVGAGI. The V segment lost 2 bases and the J segment 7 bases; nucleotides outside the gene matches: 6. CDR3 size: 17 residues. DNA for the CDR3: TGTGCCAGCAGTTACGCGGGACTAGCGGGGGGACCAAATGAGCAGTTCTTC. This codes for CASSYAGLAGGPNEQFF.

V gene TRBV29-1 combines with J gene TRBJ2-1; D not certain. Trimming pared 6 bases from V and 7 bases from J, leaving 10 bases between. The length of the CDR3 is 11 residues. Germline V CDR1 and CDR2: SQVTM, ANQGSEA. The CDR3 here is CSVRATNEQFF. The CDR3 bases are TGCAGCGTAAGAGCGACGAATGAGCAGTTCTTC.

This sequence joins TRBV10-3 and TRBJ2-1; 7 bases are shared with TRBD1. CDR1 and CDR2 (germline): ENHRY, SYGVKD. V lost 8 bases and J lost 2; bases outside the gene matches: 9. The CDR3 is 15 residues long. In DNA, the CDR3 is TGTGCCATCCTGAAACAGGGGTCGCCCTACAATGAGCAGTTCTTC. Its translation: CAILKQGSPYNEQFF.

This chain links TRBV7-9 with TRBJ2-7; the D gene is possibly TRBD2 (6 bases). The V gene's germline CDR1 is SEHNR and CDR2 FQNEAQ (reference sequence). CDR3 length: 17 amino acids. V gave up 3 bases and J gave up 1 base, with 19 bases separating them. DNA for the CDR3: TGTGCCAGCAGCTTGTCGTTTGCGGGGACGGGTTCCTACGAGCAGTACTTC. Encoded protein: CASSLSFAGTGSYEQYF.

The chain couples TRBV5-1 to TRBJ1-2; D is uncertain. The CDR3 is made up of 12 amino acids. Germline-derived CDR1 and CDR2 are SGHRS and YFSETQ. Trimming removed 4 bases from V and 4 bases from J, with 8 bases in between. CDR3 sequence (DNA): TGCGCCAGCAGCCCAGGATTCTATGGCTACACCTTC. Translating it yields CASSPGFYGYTF. The entire variable domain, with the rest obtained from reference TRBV5-1 and TRBJ1-2, is as follows: KAGVTQTPRYLIKTRGQQVTLSCSPISGHRSVSWYQQTPGQGLQFLFEYFSETQRNKGNFPGRFSGRQFSNSRSEMNVSTLELGDSALYLCASSPGFYGYTFGSGTRLTVV.

The chain recombines TRBV20-1 with TRBJ1-1, with D possibly matching TRBD1 (5 bases). CDR1 is DFQATT and CDR2 is SNEGSKA in the germline V gene (reference sequence). Trimming stripped 3 bases from V and 8 bases from J, with 13 bases between. The CDR3 loop spans 12 amino acids. This CDR3 is CSARFWGEEAFF. DNA for the CDR3: TGCAGTGCTAGGTTTTGGGGGGAGGAAGCTTTCTTT.

The chain uses TRBV5-4 and TRBJ2-1; D perhaps matches TRBD2 (5 bases). V lost 4 bases and J 12 bases, leaving 14 bases between the germline ends. The CDR3 is made up of 12 amino acids. The germline V gene has CDR1 SGHNT and CDR2 YYREEE (reference sequence). In DNA form, the CDR3 reads TGTGCCAGCAGCGCCCTAGAGGGTATGCAGTTCTTC. This codes for CASSALEGMQFF. Together with reference TRBV5-4 and TRBJ2-1, the CDR3 gives the full variable domain: ETGVTQSPTHLIKTRGQQVTLRCSSQSGHNTVSWYQQALGQGPQFIFQYYREEENGRGNFPPRFSGLQFPNYSSELNVNALELDDSALYLCASSALEGMQFFGPGTRLTVL.

The chain links TRBV28 to TRBJ2-7, with D possibly matching TRBD1 (5 bases). Germline V lookup: CDR1 MDHEN, CDR2 SYDVKM. The CDR3 has 12 residues. Trimming left V 6 bases short and J 1 base short, with 7 bases between. CDR3 coding DNA: TGTGCCAGCAGACCAGGGTCCTACGAGCAGTACTTC. Protein sequence: CASRPGSYEQYF.

This clonotype was detected only a few times. The V gene is TRBV2, the J gene TRBJ2-3; possibly TRBD1 for D (5 bases). V was pared by 8 bases and J by 2 bases, with 14 bases between. The CDR3 runs 14 residues. Germline V gene lookup returns CDR1 SNHLY and CDR2 FYNNEI. For the CDR3, the DNA is TGTGCCAGCGTACCGGAAGGGGTCACAGATACGCAGTATTTT. Translation gives CASVPEGVTDTQYF. Together with reference TRBV2 and TRBJ2-3, the CDR3 gives the full variable domain: EPEVTQTPSHQVTQMGQEVILRCVPISNHLYFYWYRQILGQKVEFLVSFYNNEISEKSEIFDDQFSVERPDGSNFTLKIRSTKLEDSAMYFCASVPEGVTDTQYFGPGTRLTVL.

The chain joins TRBV3-1 to TRBJ2-7; no definite D call. Germline V lookup: CDR1 LGHDT, CDR2 YNNKEL (reference sequence). Between the trimmed V and J ends, which lost 4 bases and 3 bases, there was a span of 13 bases. This CDR3 comprises 14 residues. CDR3 residues: CASSLRGGVYEQYF. CDR3 nucleotides: TGTGCCAGCAGCCTCCGAGGCGGAGTCTACGAGCAGTACTTC.

The chain couples TRBV5-1 to TRBJ2-5; tentative D call: TRBD1 (6 bases). Trimming shortened V by 4 bases and J by 5 bases, and 18 bases separated the two germline ends. Germline V gives CDR1 SGHRS, CDR2 YFSETQ. The length of the CDR3 is 15 residues. CDR3 DNA: TGCGCCAGCAGCATAACAGGGCCTCGGTGGGAGACCCAGTACTTC. It specifies CASSITGPRWETQYF. The full variable domain, completed using reference TRBV5-1 and TRBJ2-5, is KAGVTQTPRYLIKTRGQQVTLSCSPISGHRSVSWYQQTPGQGLQFLFEYFSETQRNKGNFPGRFSGRQFSNSRSEMNVSTLELGDSALYLCASSITGPRWETQYFGPGTRLLVL.

The chain employs TRBV6-5 and TRBJ2-7, with 14 positions matching TRBD2. The germline V gene encodes CDR1 MNHEY and CDR2 SVGAGI. The length of the CDR3 is 16 residues. The V segment lost 4 bases and the J segment 6 bases; nucleotides outside the gene matches: 8. The CDR3 here is CASSSIRTSGGLEQYF. Written as DNA, the CDR3 is TGTGCCAGCAGTTCAATTAGGACTAGCGGGGGGCTCGAGCAGTACTTC.

V usage is TRBV20-1 and J usage is TRBJ1-6; perhaps TRBD1 as D (6 bases). This CDR3 is built from 11 residues. CDR1 DFQATT and CDR2 SNEGSKA come from the germline V gene (reference sequence). V lost 2 bases and J 13 bases, leaving 9 bases between the germline ends. The CDR3 DNA reads TGCAGTGCTAGATGGGGGGCGCCCCTCCACTTT. Translating gives CSARWGAPLHF.

This clonotype was picked up a small number of times. V gene TRBV7-3 combines with J gene TRBJ2-5; a possible D gene is TRBD2 (6 bases). The CDR3 extends over 14 amino acids. The V gene's germline CDR1 is SGHTA and CDR2 FQGTGA. Trimming cost V 2 bases and J 5 bases, with 12 bases left between them. DNA for the CDR3: TGTGCCAGCAGCTTAGGGACTTGGGGGGAGACCCAGTACTTC. Translation gives CASSLGTWGETQYF.

J is TRBJ2-3 and V is TRBV5-1; D may be TRBD2 (5 bases). Between the trimmed V and J ends, which lost 7 bases and 7 bases, there was a span of 19 bases. CDR1 and CDR2 (germline): SGHRS, YFSETQ. The CDR3 is made up of 14 amino acids. This CDR3 is CASEVTGFGNTQYF. CDR3 nucleotide sequence: TGCGCCAGCGAGGTTACGGGGTTTGGAAATACGCAGTATTTT.

V gene TRBV2 combines with J gene TRBJ2-7; D is possibly TRBD2 (6 bases). The CDR3 covers 14 residues. Germline CDR1 SNHLY, CDR2 FYNNEI. V was pared by 5 bases and J by 6 bases, with 17 bases between. Here the CDR3 reads CASSIWTINAEQYF. CDR3 nucleotides: TGTGCCAGCAGTATCTGGACTATAAATGCCGAGCAGTACTTC.

The genes are TRBV20-1 and TRBJ2-5; no clear D. The CDR3 is made up of 12 amino acids. Germline V gene lookup returns CDR1 DFQATT and CDR2 SNEGSKA (reference sequence). Trimming shortened V by 0 bases and J by 4 bases, and 6 bases separated the two germline ends. The CDR3 loop reads CSARDRPETQYF. The CDR3 DNA reads as TGCAGTGCTAGAGATCGCCCAGAGACCCAGTACTTC.

This clonotype was observed a handful of times. The rearrangement joins TRBV5-1 to TRBJ2-1, with unresolved D. The germline V and J ends were trimmed by 3 bases and 7 bases, with 11 bases remaining between them. This CDR3 spans 13 amino acids. Germline-derived CDR1 and CDR2 are SGHRS and YFSETQ. The CDR3 loop is CASSSTALNEQFF. The CDR3 DNA follows: TGCGCCAGCAGCTCGACTGCCCTAAATGAGCAGTTCTTC.

This chain links TRBV12-3 or TRBV12-4 with TRBJ2-1; 8 bases are a match to TRBD2. V lost 2 bases and J lost 2; bases outside the gene matches: 5. This CDR3 spans 16 amino acids. DNA of the CDR3: TGTGCCAGCAGTTTAATGGGCGGGGGGACCTACAATGAGCAGTTCTTC. It is translated as CASSLMGGGTYNEQFF.

This clonotype occurred a few times. The V and J genes are TRBV20-1 and TRBJ2-7, with 12 bases matching TRBD2. CDR3 size: 14 residues. The junction had 5 bases not matched to a gene; V was cut back by 5 bases and J by 3 bases. In germline, CDR1 is DFQATT, CDR2 SNEGSKA (reference sequence). The CDR3 region is CSARTSGADYEQYF. The DNA for the CDR3 is TGCAGTGCTCGGACTAGCGGGGCAGACTACGAGCAGTACTTC.

This clonotype is a singleton in its sample. V gene TRBV12-3 or TRBV12-4 combines with J gene TRBJ2-3; D gene unclear. The germline V and J ends were trimmed by 3 bases and 2 bases, with 12 bases remaining between them. The CDR3 totals 15 residues. The chain's CDR3 is CASSFDGVVTDTQYF. CDR3 coding DNA: TGTGCCAGCAGTTTCGACGGAGTAGTCACAGATACGCAGTATTTT.

V usage is TRBV12-3 or TRBV12-4 and J usage is TRBJ2-3, with a possible D match to TRBD2 (6 bases). The V end was cut by 6 bases, the J end by 0 bases, with 10 bases between. The CDR3 length is 14 residues. The CDR3 is CASSAGWSTDTQYF. The CDR3 DNA follows: TGTGCCAGCAGCGCGGGGTGGAGCACAGATACGCAGTATTTT.